Presented here are 27 T cell receptor beta chains from one specimen sequenced in a study of shared clonotypes between healthy human individuals. Measured with immunoSEQ multiplex PCR; TCRdb has only the in-frame clones, and not every one. The repertoire holds about 580,000 clones, with roughly 98% as singletons. Naive CD8 isolation took CD45RO-negative cells positively selected for CCR7 and excluded terminally differentiated effector memory CD45RA+ cells. Sequenced material: naive CD8+ T cells sorted from blood. The receptors derive from a man aged 25-45 years in good health.

The chain couples TRBV19 to TRBJ1-2; D not certain. Germline values: CDR1 LNHDA, CDR2 SQIVND (reference sequence). This CDR3 comprises 12 residues. V gave up 5 bases and J gave up 5 bases, with 9 bases separating them. CDR3 amino acids: CASSSAQYGYTF. The CDR3 coding sequence is TGTGCCAGTAGTTCAGCCCAATATGGCTACACCTTC.

V is TRBV4-1 and J is TRBJ2-1, with 14 bases identical to TRBD2. V shed 1 base, J shed 5 bases, and the junction held 10 bases outside the gene matches. From germline, CDR1 is MGHRA and CDR2 YSYEKL. This CDR3 spans 19 amino acids. For the CDR3, the DNA is TGCGCCAGCAGCCAAGCCCTAGGACTAGCGGGAGGCAGCGACAATGAGCAGTTCTTC. This codes for CASSQALGLAGGSDNEQFF.

V gene TRBV5-1 combines with J gene TRBJ2-3; 8 nucleotides agree with TRBD2. CDR3 length: 15 residues. With 3 bases clipped from V and 6 bases from J, the junction kept 9 bases outside the gene matches. Germline V CDR1 and CDR2: SGHRS, YFSETQ. CDR3 nucleotides: TGCGCCAGCAGCTCCGGGACTAGGGGTGGGGATACGCAGTATTTT. Amino acid sequence: CASSSGTRGGDTQYF.

This chain connects TRBV7-6 to TRBJ2-3; 7 bases fit TRBD2. There are 17 residues in the CDR3. The germline gives CDR1 SGHVS, CDR2 FNYEAQ. V was pared by 5 bases and J by 4 bases, with 15 bases of the junction left unmatched. CDR3 loop: CASSQGAGGSGADTQYF. CDR3 coding DNA: TGTGCCAGCAGCCAAGGGGCGGGCGGGAGTGGCGCAGATACGCAGTATTTT.

In DNA form, the CDR3 reads TGCGCCAGCAGCCAAGAAGGTAGCGGGACCCGCACAGATACGCAGTATTTT. Encoded protein: CASSQEGSGTRTDTQYF. V gene TRBV4-3 combines with J gene TRBJ2-3, with TRBD2 identical over 8 bases. CDR1 and CDR2 (germline): LGHNA, YSLEER. The CDR3 is 17 residues long. Trimming cost V 0 bases and J 1 base; bases outside gene matches: 6.

V and J are TRBV7-9 and TRBJ2-1, with TRBD2 matching 10 bases. V lost 5 bases, J lost 5 bases, and 15 bases stayed unmatched. The CDR3 is made up of 18 amino acids. The germline gives CDR1 SEHNR, CDR2 FQNEAQ (reference sequence). In nucleotides, the CDR3 is TGTGCCAGCAGCCCAGCGCTAGCGGGAGTAGATGGAAACAATGAGCAGTTCTTC. The encoded protein is CASSPALAGVDGNNEQFF.

The gene calls are TRBV29-1 and TRBJ2-1, with 9 bases that match TRBD2. The CDR3 is made up of 13 amino acids. Per germline, CDR1 SQVTM and CDR2 ANQGSEA. The V and J ends lost 4 bases and 9 bases, in that order; junction bases with no gene match: 7. Here the CDR3 DNA reads TGCAGCGTTGTGTGGCGGGAGGGCCTTGAGCAGTTCTTC. It codes for CSVVWREGLEQFF.

The chain recombines TRBV7-2 with TRBJ1-3; D unresolved. Trimming took 1 base from V and 0 from J, leaving 4 bases between them. Germline V gene sequence: CDR1 SGHTA, CDR2 FQGNSA. The CDR3 is 14 amino acids. The CDR3 protein is CASSLVGSGNTIYF. The CDR3 DNA reads TGTGCCAGCAGCTTAGTTGGCTCTGGAAACACCATATATTTT.

V usage is TRBV7-6 and J usage is TRBJ1-3; TRBD1 matches at 10 bases. Trimming cost V 5 bases and J 8 bases; bases outside gene matches: 9. CDR1 and CDR2 from the germline V gene are SGHVS and FNYEAQ. The CDR3 sequence is 15 residues long. This chain's CDR3 is CASSTDTGTGDTIYF. CDR3 DNA sequence: TGTGCCAGCAGCACCGATACCGGGACAGGGGACACCATATATTTT.

This chain uses TRBV7-2 with TRBJ1-4; D gene uncertain. V lost 1 base to trimming and J lost 5 bases, with 11 bases between them. The length of the CDR3 is 15 residues. CDR1 and CDR2 from the germline V gene are SGHTA and FQGNSA. Here the CDR3 reads CASSLVYSTNEKLFF. As DNA, the CDR3 is TGTGCCAGCAGCTTAGTCTATAGTACGAATGAAAAACTGTTTTTT.

CDR3 in amino acids: CAISESHGGHQETQYF. In DNA form, the CDR3 reads TGTGCCATCAGTGAATCCCACGGAGGACACCAAGAGACCCAGTACTTC. The J gene is TRBJ2-5, the V gene TRBV10-3; D might be TRBD2 (5 bases). Trimming took 3 bases from V and 0 from J, leaving 14 bases between them. Germline CDR1 is ENHRY and CDR2 is SYGVKD. CDR3 length equals 16 residues.

The V call is TRBV11-2, the J call TRBJ2-3, with 9 bases identical to TRBD2. The CDR3 consists of 15 residues. CDR1 SGHAT and CDR2 FQNNGV come from the germline V gene. The trim removed 4 bases at V and 1 base at J, leaving 3 bases unmatched. CDR3 DNA: TGTGCCAGCAGCTACAGACTAGCGGGCACAGATACGCAGTATTTT. It translates to CASSYRLAGTDTQYF.

The chain recombines TRBV28 with TRBJ1-2; D is possibly TRBD1 (5 bases). Trimming left V 10 bases short and J 3 bases short, with 21 bases between. The CDR3 sequence is 15 residues long. CDR1 and CDR2 from the germline V gene are MDHEN and SYDVKM. This CDR3 reads CAIPAGWDQDYGYTF. In nucleotides, the CDR3 is TGTGCCATACCCGCGGGATGGGACCAGGACTATGGCTACACCTTC.

J is TRBJ2-7 and V is TRBV19; D is uncertain. Germline V gives CDR1 LNHDA, CDR2 SQIVND (reference sequence). Trimming pared 5 bases from V and 4 bases from J, leaving 9 bases between. The CDR3 contains 12 residues. CDR3 protein: CASSQTRYEQYF. CDR3 bases: TGTGCCAGTAGTCAAACACGATACGAGCAGTACTTC.

The chain uses TRBV7-2 and TRBJ2-7, with D perhaps TRBD2 (6 bases). The CDR3 spans 11 residues. V lost 8 bases to trimming and J lost 5 bases, with 10 bases between them. CDR1 and CDR2 (germline): SGHTA, FQGNSA. The CDR3, as DNA: TGTGCCAGCTTCCGGGGGAACGAGCAGTACTTC. Protein product: CASFRGNEQYF.

This clone showed up just once. The chain has TRBV29-1 and TRBJ1-2; 7 bases are shared with TRBD1. V dropped 6 bases and J dropped 0; count of bases not matched to a gene: 4. The CDR3 sequence is 13 residues long. Per germline, CDR1 SQVTM and CDR2 ANQGSEA. CDR3 sequence reads: CSVKQGSNYGYTF. The CDR3 DNA reads TGCAGCGTCAAACAGGGGTCTAACTATGGCTACACCTTC.

The rearrangement uses TRBV5-1 and TRBJ1-1; D unresolved. Germline V CDR1 and CDR2: SGHRS, YFSETQ. This CDR3 region has 15 residues. Trimming took 3 bases from V and 3 from J, leaving 15 bases between them. The CDR3 region is CASSSGVSTYTEAFF. The CDR3, as DNA: TGCGCCAGCAGCTCCGGGGTCTCTACCTACACTGAAGCTTTCTTT.

This clone was observed a single time. The sample carries other DNA sequences with the same CDR3. The genes are TRBV14 and TRBJ2-2; D could derive from TRBD1 or TRBD2 (5 bases each). The CDR3 covers 14 residues. The V gene's germline CDR1 is SGHDN and CDR2 FVKESK. Trimming pared 6 bases from V and 5 bases from J, leaving 13 bases between. CDR3: CASRRQGGTGELFF. The CDR3 DNA reads as TGTGCCAGCAGGCGGCAGGGCGGGACCGGGGAGCTGTTTTTT.

In DNA, the CDR3 is TGCAGCGTTGTGACTAGCGGGAGGCCCACCGGGGAGCTGTTTTTT. Translating it yields CSVVTSGRPTGELFF. The V call is TRBV29-1, the J call TRBJ2-2; TRBD2 agrees at 13 bases. CDR3 length equals 15 residues. The junction had 3 bases not matched to a gene; V was cut back by 4 bases and J by 4 bases. Germline CDR1 is SQVTM and CDR2 is ANQGSEA.

The J gene is TRBJ2-1, the V gene TRBV10-1, with TRBD2 as a possible D gene (6 bases). From germline, CDR1 is WNHNN and CDR2 SYGVQD (reference sequence). This CDR3 is built from 14 residues. V was trimmed by 2 bases and J by 5 bases, leaving 10 bases between them. CDR3 DNA: TGCGCCAGCAGTGAGAGTAGCGGTGACAATGAGCAGTTCTTC. Protein sequence: CASSESSGDNEQFF.

J is TRBJ1-3 and V is TRBV13; D possibly corresponds to TRBD1 (5 bases). V was cut by 3 bases and J by 2 bases, with 8 bases left in between. The CDR3 runs 14 residues. Germline V gene sequence: CDR1 PRHDT, CDR2 FYEKMQ (reference sequence). The CDR3 loop reads CASSLGVAGNTIYF. The CDR3 bases are TGTGCCAGCAGCTTGGGGGTCGCTGGAAACACCATATATTTT.

V usage is TRBV29-1 and J usage is TRBJ2-7; 7 bases fit TRBD1. The junction had 8 bases not matched to a gene; V was cut back by 7 bases and J by 5 bases. Germline values: CDR1 SQVTM, CDR2 ANQGSEA. The CDR3 runs 12 residues. The CDR3 sequence is CSATLDRNEQYF. CDR3 bases: TGCAGCGCCACCCTGGACAGGAACGAGCAGTACTTC.

The chain employs TRBV5-4 and TRBJ2-7, with 10 nucleotides matching TRBD2. Germline lookup yields CDR1 SGHNT and CDR2 YYREEE (reference sequence). The CDR3 is 15 residues long. The V and J ends lost 1 base and 1 base, in that order; junction bases with no gene match: 2. The CDR3 loop reads CASSLPGLASYEQYF. The CDR3 DNA is TGTGCCAGCAGCTTGCCGGGACTAGCGTCCTACGAGCAGTACTTC.

The chain is built from TRBV7-9 and TRBJ2-6; D unresolved. Germline CDR1 and CDR2: SEHNR and FQNEAQ (reference sequence). V lost 1 base and J lost 0, with 4 bases in between. CDR3 length: 15 amino acids. This CDR3 reads CASSLGNSGANVLTF. DNA for the CDR3: TGTGCCAGCAGCTTAGGGAACTCTGGGGCCAACGTCCTGACTTTC.

V usage is TRBV27 and J usage is TRBJ2-7, with D possibly called TRBD1 or TRBD2 (5 bases each). Per germline, CDR1 MNHEY and CDR2 SMNVEV (reference sequence). Trimming left V 3 bases short and J 3 bases short, with 12 bases between. This CDR3 has 14 residues. This CDR3 reads CASSFRGVHYEQYF. The CDR3, as DNA: TGTGCCAGCAGTTTTAGAGGGGTGCACTACGAGCAGTACTTC.

This clone showed up just once. This rearrangement joins TRBV2 to TRBJ2-2, with TRBD2 matching over 8 bases. J gave up 1 base and V 7 bases, and 2 bases lay outside the gene matches. This CDR3 comprises 14 residues. The germline V gene has CDR1 SNHLY and CDR2 FYNNEI. CDR3 protein: CASIAGGNTGELFF. CDR3 DNA: TGTGCCAGCATTGCGGGAGGGAACACCGGGGAGCTGTTTTTT.

The chain uses TRBV25-1 and TRBJ2-7; D gene ambiguous. Trimming pared 2 bases from V and 7 bases from J, leaving 12 bases between. CDR3 length: 13 amino acids. Germline CDR1 and CDR2: MGHDK and SYGVNS. The chain's CDR3 is CASSESFGREQYF. The DNA for the CDR3 is TGTGCCAGCAGTGAAAGTTTCGGACGGGAGCAGTACTTC.